This is a list of T cell receptor beta chains from one sample in a study of shared clonotypes between healthy human individuals. TCRdb keeps only in-frame clones here, not all; method: immunoSEQ multiplex PCR. Here the sample spans roughly 2,500,000 clones, approximately 93% being singletons. The sample comprised naive CD4+ T cells from PBMCs. The receptors stem from a man younger than 35 in good health. Some clones in this sample may be carry-over from other donors' samples. Each CDR3 is given with its conserved first and last residue. The D gene is left open where the match is weak. Where a row states a size, it is once, few, many or the class of an expanded clone; other rows omit it.

j_call,clone_size,d_call,v_call,cdr3_aa,cdr3_nt
TRBJ2-1,once,NA,TRBV7-3,CASSQDSTYNEQFF,TGTGCCAGCAGCCAAGACTCCACCTACAATGAGCAGTTCTTC
TRBJ2-3,once,TRBD2,TRBV7-3,CASSLRTGLAGSTDTQYF,TGTGCCAGCAGCTTACGGACCGGACTAGCGGGGAGCACAGATACGCAGTATTTT
TRBJ1-1,NA,TRBD1,TRBV7-9,CASRTQTGLGGEAFF,TGTGCCAGCAGAACTCAGACAGGGTTAGGCGGTGAAGCTTTCTTT
TRBJ2-1,NA,TRBD2,TRBV2,CASPPGLEIGEQFF,TGTGCCAGCCCCCCGGGACTAGAAATCGGTGAGCAGTTCTTC
TRBJ2-1,NA,NA,TRBV7-2,CASSLGPGNYNEQFF,TGTGCCAGCAGCTTAGGGCCCGGGAACTACAATGAGCAGTTCTTC
TRBJ1-5,NA,NA,TRBV19,CASSILSNLGPQPQHF,TGTGCCAGTAGTATACTATCCAATTTGGGGCCTCAGCCCCAGCATTTT
TRBJ1-1,NA,NA,TRBV10-1,CASSESGREQTEAFF,TGCGCCAGCAGTGAGTCGGGCAGGGAACAAACTGAAGCTTTCTTT
TRBJ1-1,NA,NA,TRBV14,CASSQGLSKAFF,TGTGCCAGCAGCCAAGGGCTTTCGAAAGCTTTCTTT
TRBJ2-7,NA,TRBD1,TRBV10-3,CAISESGTGYYEQYF,TGTGCCATCAGTGAGTCCGGGACAGGGTACTACGAGCAGTACTTC
TRBJ1-3,NA,NA,TRBV29-1,CSVEEPRGGRDTIYF,TGCAGCGTTGAAGAACCTCGAGGGGGGCGGGACACCATATATTTT
TRBJ2-4,once,NA,TRBV19,CASSMLIGGALAKNIQYF,TGTGCCAGTAGTATGTTGATAGGAGGGGCCCTAGCCAAAAACATTCAGTACTTC
TRBJ1-2,NA,NA,TRBV18,CASSPIFQGSGHGYTF,TGTGCCAGCTCGCCAATTTTTCAAGGTTCCGGGCATGGCTACACCTTC
TRBJ2-7,NA,NA,TRBV7-3,CASSLTPNYEQYF,TGTGCCAGCAGCTTAACGCCGAACTACGAGCAGTACTTC
TRBJ2-4,NA,TRBD1,TRBV6-5,CASSYQGAIGNIQYF,TGTGCCAGCAGTTACCAGGGGGCCATAGGGAACATTCAGTACTTC
TRBJ1-5,NA,NA,TRBV19,CASSPLFNQPQHF,TGTGCCAGTAGTCCCTTATTCAATCAGCCCCAGCATTTT
TRBJ1-3,NA,NA,TRBV4-2,CASSQDRRQSSSGNTIYF,TGTGCCAGCAGCCAAGATCGTAGACAATCGAGCTCTGGAAACACCATATATTTT
TRBJ2-7,NA,TRBD2,TRBV7-2,CASRPGLAAVYEQYF,TGTGCCAGCAGGCCGGGACTAGCGGCAGTCTACGAGCAGTACTTC
TRBJ2-7,NA,NA,TRBV28,CASRHNGGTGSSYEQYF,TGTGCCAGCAGGCATAATGGGGGGACTGGGAGCTCCTACGAGCAGTACTTC
TRBJ1-5,NA,TRBD1,TRBV11-2,CASSLRGDQPQHF,TGTGCCAGCAGCCTCAGGGGGGATCAGCCCCAGCATTTT
TRBJ2-1,NA,TRBD2,TRBV28,CASSTRLAGDWSYNEQFF,TGTGCCAGCAGTACCCGACTAGCGGGGGATTGGTCCTACAATGAGCAGTTCTTC
TRBJ2-1,NA,NA,TRBV2,CASSDRSNADAEQFF,TGTGCCAGCAGTGATAGGAGCAACGCGGATGCTGAGCAGTTCTTC
TRBJ1-3,NA,NA,TRBV7-9,CASSSRGGFGNTIYF,TGTGCCAGCAGCTCCCGGGGGGGGTTTGGAAACACCATATATTTT
TRBJ1-5,NA,NA,TRBV5-1,CASSSQGRFGQPQHF,TGCGCCAGCAGCTCCCAGGGGCGCTTTGGTCAGCCCCAGCATTTT